Given below is one TCR beta chain in context. The antigen it recognizes is unknown. The record has no base qualities; no much larger clone is one base away. The source of the sample is a study of blood T cells in healthy people across ages (dated by TCRdb to the mid-2010s). As for the study more broadly: In model experiments, template switching captured about one uniquely barcoded TCR beta cDNA molecule for every two T cells. For two donors (one aged 18 to 29 and one aged 80 or older), the study analyzed two additional independent replicas of 1 million unique cDNA reads from the same blood draw. To avoid experimental bias, donors of different ages were spread randomly across the sequencing lanes. Four age groups were formed from the donors: young (average 16 years), middle-aged (around 39), aged (roughly 56) and long-lived (about 80). To track age-related changes in TCR beta repertoire diversity, the study relied on deep sequencing normalized with unique cDNA molecular identifiers.

The method was 5' RACE. The data were produced on an Illumina HiSeq 2500. A second PCR of 7 to 11 cycles was performed with a sample-barcoded 5' primer and a J-beta primer mix. A template-switch 5' adaptor carrying 12 random nucleotides introduced a unique molecular identifier onto each TCR beta cDNA molecule. Each sample yielded at least 2.5 million CDR3-containing paired-end reads. First-strand cDNA synthesis was performed from all RNA using the Mint cDNA synthesis kit, with priming by a TRBC-specific oligonucleotide. Following uracil-DNA glycosylase treatment, all cDNA underwent a first 18-cycle PCR with the universal primers M1SS and BC2_uni_R. The original pipeline was this. Normalization of each sample was performed by random selection of 1 million high-quality reads, each carrying a distinct molecular identifier. Reads with shared molecular identifiers were discarded instead of being binned into consensus sequences. MiTCR, set to a Q25 quality threshold and the strictest error-elimination algorithm, was used for CDR3 identification, clonotype clustering and error correction. A nonparametric unseen species model with Euler transformation was used to estimate lower-bound total TCR beta diversity. TCRdb reanalyzed the raw reads on its own, using fastp at Q25 for trimming and MiXCR for clone calling, and kept in-frame beta chains. Identical CDR3 protein sequences are pooled into one entry, listed with their most common genes and DNA. TCRdb's processing, not the authors', yielded these V and J calls. In all, the sample holds approximately 880,000 distinct CDR3 sequences, and approximately 49% of those were seen once. Around 15% of the sample belongs to the ten largest clones.

Donors were 39 systemically healthy Caucasian individuals from Russia aged roughly 6 to 95 years. Each donor gave approximately 9.4 milliliters of peripheral blood, drawn into EDTA-treated Vacutainer tubes. PBMCs were isolated by Ficoll-Paque density-gradient centrifugation, with at least 6.5 million obtained per sample. Trizol reagent was used to extract total RNA from PBMCs, with at least 6 micrograms per sample. The percentages of naive CD45RAhigh/CD27high T cells were determined by flow cytometry on a PBMC aliquot from every donor. The CDR3 starts with the cysteine, ends with the phenylalanine, and has 15 residues. Only the CDR3 portion is preserved as DNA: 45 bases, with reading frame beginning at the first base. The germline V gene (reference sequence) gives CDR1 as SGHKS and CDR2 as YYEKEE. V and J are truncated by 4 bases and 11 bases respectively, leaving an intervening sequence of 24 bases.

Points the paper makes about the study in general: Estimates of total diversity from one million sequenced T cells were regarded as lower bounds and underestimates. Observed TCR beta diversity per million T cells fell roughly linearly with age, and a significant reduction was already apparent by age about 43. The percentage of naive T cells measured by flow cytometry correlated strongly with observed TCR beta diversity. Since profiling was done on bulk unsorted PBMCs, naive and antigen-experienced compartments could not be conclusively compared. Compared with the aged group, the long-lived group had more naive CD4+ T cells, fewer expanded clones and increased TCR diversity, suggesting age selection. The CMV infection status of donors was not known, potentially confounding age-related changes in expanded clonotypes.

Material for sequencing was blood. This TCR was sampled from a man aged 30 to 45 in good health. The chain was built from TRBV5-5 and TRBJ2-5; TRBD2 is a possible D gene, resting on 5 matching bases. CDR3 protein: CASSLTDSDYNEQYF. The DNA sequence follows: TGTGCCAGCAGCCTCACGGACTCTGATTATAATGAGCAGTACTTC.